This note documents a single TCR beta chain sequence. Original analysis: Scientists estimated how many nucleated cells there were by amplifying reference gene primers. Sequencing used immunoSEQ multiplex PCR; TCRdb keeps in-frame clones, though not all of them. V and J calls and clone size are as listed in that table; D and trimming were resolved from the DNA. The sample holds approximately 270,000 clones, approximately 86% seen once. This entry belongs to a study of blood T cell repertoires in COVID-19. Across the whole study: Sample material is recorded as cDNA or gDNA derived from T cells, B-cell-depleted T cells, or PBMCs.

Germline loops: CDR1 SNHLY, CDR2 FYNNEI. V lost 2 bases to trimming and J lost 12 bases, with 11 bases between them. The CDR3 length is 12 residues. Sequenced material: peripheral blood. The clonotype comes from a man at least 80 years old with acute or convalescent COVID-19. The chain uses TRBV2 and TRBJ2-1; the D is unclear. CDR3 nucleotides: TGTGCCAGCAGTGAAATCGGAAAGCGGCAGTTCTTC. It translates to CASSEIGKRQFF.